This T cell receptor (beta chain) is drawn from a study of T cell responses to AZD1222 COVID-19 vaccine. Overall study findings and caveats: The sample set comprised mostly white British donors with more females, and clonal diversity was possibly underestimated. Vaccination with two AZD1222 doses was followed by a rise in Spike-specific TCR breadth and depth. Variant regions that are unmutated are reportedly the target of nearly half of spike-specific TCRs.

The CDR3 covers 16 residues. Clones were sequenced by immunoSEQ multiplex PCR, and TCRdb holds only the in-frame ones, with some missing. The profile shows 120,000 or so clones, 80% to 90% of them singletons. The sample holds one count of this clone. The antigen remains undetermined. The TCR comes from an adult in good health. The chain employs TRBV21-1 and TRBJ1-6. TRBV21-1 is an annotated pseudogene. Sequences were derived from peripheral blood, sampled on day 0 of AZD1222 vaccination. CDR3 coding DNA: TGTGCCAGCAGCAAAGCGGCAGGGTGGGGGAAATCACCCCTCCACTTT. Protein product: CASSKAAGWGKSPLHF.